The 13 T cell receptor beta chains in this list originate from one sample, sequenced in a study of blood T cells in healthy people across ages. Using a J-beta primer mix together with a sample-barcoded 5' primer, a second PCR was run for about 6 to 11 cycles. TCRdb reanalysed the 5' RACE reads using MiXCR and keeps one entry per CDR3 protein. This sample has about 970,000 distinct CDR3 sequences, with roughly half found just once. The sequencing sample was made of blood. The receptor source for this set is a woman aged 60-75 years in good health.

This clonotype was seen a handful of times. The V call is TRBV2, the J call TRBJ2-7; D not certain. The CDR3 length is 12 residues. Trimming removed 6 bases at V and 5 bases at J, with 11 bases between. Germline V gives CDR1 SNHLY, CDR2 FYNNEI. In nucleotides, the CDR3 is TGTGCCAGCAGCGACCGTCTCGACGAGCAGTACTTC. Translation: CASSDRLDEQYF.

The rearrangement links TRBV20-1 to TRBJ2-5; 10 bases line up with TRBD2. J gave up 11 bases and V 0 bases, and 15 bases lay outside the gene matches. The germline gives CDR1 DFQATT, CDR2 SNEGSKA (reference sequence). This CDR3 region has 16 residues. In DNA form, the CDR3 reads TGCAGTGCTAGAGACCCCAACAGCGGGAGGGCCAATGAGCAGTACTTC. Translated: CSARDPNSGRANEQYF.

This chain joins TRBV4-1 and TRBJ1-1; D possibly corresponds to TRBD1 (5 bases). The CDR3 has 17 amino acids. CDR1 and CDR2 (germline): MGHRA, YSYEKL. V dropped 0 bases and J dropped 0 bases, with 14 bases sitting between them. The CDR3 loop is CASSQDRGRGLNTEAFF. Written as DNA, the CDR3 is TGCGCCAGCAGCCAAGATCGGGGACGTGGGCTGAACACTGAAGCTTTCTTT.

This rearrangement joins TRBV20-1 to TRBJ2-7; 7 bases are a match to TRBD2. CDR1 and CDR2 from the germline V gene are DFQATT and SNEGSKA (reference sequence). The CDR3 consists of 16 residues. Trimming took 6 bases from V and 0 from J; bases not matched to a gene: 14. The CDR3 DNA reads as TGCAGTGCCTTTGGCGGGAGAAAAAAAAGCTCCTACGAGCAGTACTTC. It codes for CSAFGGRKKSSYEQYF.

This chain uses TRBV7-7 with TRBJ1-6; no definite D call. Trimming cost V 4 bases and J 6 bases, with 13 bases left between them. The CDR3 length is 15 residues. The germline V gene has CDR1 SSHAT and CDR2 FNYEAQ (reference sequence). The CDR3 DNA follows: TGTGCCAGCAGCTCTAATCACCGACGTAATTCACCCCTCCACTTT. Protein: CASSSNHRRNSPLHF.

Here the CDR3 DNA reads TGTGCCAGCACACACAGGGTTAATGAGCAGTTCTTC. Amino acid sequence: CASTHRVNEQFF. The chain uses TRBV25-1 and TRBJ2-1; weak D call: TRBD1 (6 bases). V lost 7 bases and J lost 7, with 11 bases in between. This CDR3 spans 12 amino acids. Per the germline V gene, CDR1 is MGHDK and CDR2 is SYGVNS.

V usage is TRBV11-2 and J usage is TRBJ2-4; TRBD1 matches 7 bases. V lost 5 bases and J lost 0; bases outside the gene matches: 10. Germline-derived CDR1 and CDR2 are SGHAT and FQNNGV. The CDR3 is made up of 17 amino acids. CDR3 nucleotide sequence: TGTGCCAGCAGCACCCGGACAGGAGGAATAGCCAAAAACATTCAGTACTTC. Translation: CASSTRTGGIAKNIQYF.

There are a few counts of this clonotype. V is TRBV28 and J is TRBJ2-3; 13 bases are shared with TRBD2. This CDR3 is 15 amino acids long. Per the germline V gene, CDR1 is MDHEN and CDR2 is SYDVKM. With 5 bases clipped from V and 5 bases from J, the junction kept 4 bases outside the gene matches. The DNA of the CDR3 is TGTGCCAGCAGTCGGACTAGCGGGAGTCGAGATACGCAGTATTTT. Translating it yields CASSRTSGSRDTQYF.

This clonotype was counted between two and nine times. The chain carries TRBV9 and TRBJ2-4, with D maybe TRBD2 (6 bases). The DNA end favors TRBJ2-7, so the J call may be wrong. Germline values: CDR1 SGDLS, CDR2 YYNGEE. The CDR3 has 13 amino acids. DNA for the CDR3: TGTGCCAGCAGCGTAGGGGCGGGGTACGAGCAGTACTTC. Its protein product is CASSVGAGYEQYF.

This chain joins TRBV6-5 and TRBJ2-1; possible D gene TRBD2, 5 bases. Per the germline V gene, CDR1 is MNHEY and CDR2 is SVGAGI. V gave up 10 bases and J gave up 5 bases, with 12 bases separating them. The CDR3 is 12 residues long. The CDR3 bases are TGTGCCATCAGAGACTACAACAATGAGCAGTTCTTC. Amino acid sequence: CAIRDYNNEQFF.

The V and J genes are TRBV10-3 and TRBJ1-4; maybe TRBD1 (5 bases). The CDR3 length is 13 residues. CDR1 and CDR2 (germline): ENHRY, SYGVKD. V lost 7 bases to trimming and J lost 8 bases, with 14 bases between them. CDR3: CAIMGRVGEKLFF. CDR3 bases: TGTGCCATCATGGGCAGGGTCGGGGAAAAACTGTTTTTT.

The V and J genes are TRBV14 and TRBJ2-7; D is possibly TRBD1 (6 bases). The germline gives CDR1 SGHDN, CDR2 FVKESK. The CDR3 loop spans 16 amino acids. Trimming pared 4 bases from V and 0 bases from J, leaving 16 bases between. The CDR3 loop is CASSPGDMITSYEQYF. DNA for the CDR3: TGTGCCAGCAGCCCCGGGGACATGATAACCTCCTACGAGCAGTACTTC. Drawing the rest from reference TRBV14 and TRBJ2-7, the complete variable domain is EAGVTQFPSHSVIEKGQTVTLRCDPISGHDNLYWYRRVMGKEIKFLLHFVKESKQDESGMPNNRFLAERTGGTYSTLKVQPAELEDSGVYFCASSPGDMITSYEQYFGPGTRLTVT.

The chain is built from TRBV6-1 and TRBJ2-7; D perhaps matches TRBD1 (7 bases). The ends were cut back, 0 bases at V and 12 bases at J, with 24 bases in the middle. The V gene's germline CDR1 is MNHNS and CDR2 SASEGT. The CDR3 length is 16 residues. The chain's CDR3 is CASSEARRGALETRYF. CDR3 in DNA: TGTGCCAGCAGTGAAGCGCGCAGGGGGGCTTTAGAGACCCGGTACTTC.